The next 23 T cell receptor beta chains were all read from a single sample in a study of technical replicates of blood from several donors. Sequencing was performed with immunoSEQ multiplex PCR; in TCRdb, only in-frame clones are kept and a portion is missing. The top ten clones hold 4.5% to 5.5% of a sample with approximately 64,000 clones, approximately 86% of them seen once. The sequenced material came from PBMCs. The origin of the receptors is a human donor in good health. Some clones in this sample may be carry-over from other donors' samples.

V usage is TRBV10-3 and J usage is TRBJ2-2, with TRBD1 identical over 7 bases. With V trimmed by 7 bases and J by 3 bases, 11 bases remained unmatched. The CDR3 extends over 16 amino acids. Germline V CDR1 and CDR2: ENHRY, SYGVKD. The CDR3 reads CAITTGRGPDTGELFF. The DNA of the CDR3 is TGTGCCATCACGACCGGAAGGGGGCCTGACACCGGGGAGCTGTTTTTT.

The rearrangement uses TRBV20-1 and TRBJ2-2; D unclear. Germline V gives CDR1 DFQATT, CDR2 SNEGSKA (reference sequence). V dropped 1 base and J dropped 5 bases, with 2 bases sitting between them. CDR3 length: 11 residues. The CDR3 loop reads CSARATGELFF. DNA of the CDR3: TGCAGTGCTAGAGCGACCGGGGAGCTGTTTTTT.

The chain carries TRBV6-5 and TRBJ2-5; tentatively, D is TRBD1 (6 bases). The CDR3 covers 14 residues. V gave up 6 bases and J gave up 2 bases, with 13 bases separating them. Germline V gene sequence: CDR1 MNHEY, CDR2 SVGAGI. CDR3 region: CASSPGQTQETQYF. CDR3 bases: TGTGCCAGCAGCCCAGGACAGACTCAAGAGACCCAGTACTTC.

The chain uses TRBV2 and TRBJ2-1; TRBD2 matches 13 bases. From germline, CDR1 is SNHLY and CDR2 FYNNEI. V lost 7 bases and J lost 10; bases outside the gene matches: 4. This CDR3 region has 13 residues. The chain's CDR3 is CASNWGLAGEQFF. The CDR3 coding sequence is TGTGCCAGCAACTGGGGACTAGCGGGAGAGCAGTTCTTC.

This clone was seen a single time. CDR3 DNA: TGTGCCAGCAGCCGGACAGGGGAAGTTTCACCCCTCCACTTT. Translation gives CASSRTGEVSPLHF. This chain connects TRBV7-9 to TRBJ1-6; 9 bases are a match to TRBD1. Germline assignment: CDR1 SEHNR and CDR2 FQNEAQ (reference sequence). The CDR3 runs 14 residues. The trim removed 5 bases at V and 9 bases at J, leaving 5 bases unmatched.

The chain has TRBV7-9 and TRBJ2-7, with TRBD1 identical over 11 bases. CDR3 size: 15 residues. The V and J ends lost 4 bases and 5 bases, in that order; junction bases with no gene match: 7. Germline-derived CDR1 and CDR2 are SEHNR and FQNEAQ (reference sequence). The CDR3 bases are TGTGCCAGCAGCTCATGGGACAGGGGGAACGACGAGCAGTACTTC. Its protein product is CASSSWDRGNDEQYF. Filled out from reference TRBV7-9 and TRBJ2-7, the complete variable domain reads DTGVSQNPRHKITKRGQNVTFRCDPISEHNRLYWYRQTLGQGPEFLTYFQNEAQLEKSRLLSDRFSAERPKGSFSTLEIQRTEQGDSAMYLCASSSWDRGNDEQYFGPGTRLTVT.

V gene TRBV27 combines with J gene TRBJ1-1, with 11 bases aligning to TRBD1. CDR1 and CDR2 (germline): MNHEY, SMNVEV (reference sequence). The CDR3 extends over 15 amino acids. The junction had 9 bases not matched to a gene; V was cut back by 4 bases and J by 8 bases. The CDR3 spells CASSSSGTGGVEAFF. The CDR3, as DNA: TGTGCCAGCAGTTCCTCCGGGACAGGGGGGGTAGAAGCTTTCTTT.

The V call is TRBV4-1, the J call TRBJ2-3; D possibly corresponds to TRBD1 (7 bases). Germline V CDR1 and CDR2: MGHRA, YSYEKL. This CDR3 contains 14 residues. Trimming took 8 bases from V and 4 from J, leaving 16 bases between them. CDR3 bases: TGCGCCAGCTTGGGGCAGGGGGGCCCAGATACGCAGTATTTT. Translated, it gives CASLGQGGPDTQYF.

The chain carries TRBV15 and TRBJ1-1; D unresolved. V was cut by 3 bases and J by 9 bases, with 17 bases left in between. The germline CDR1 and CDR2 sequences are LNHNV and YYDKDF (reference sequence). The CDR3 consists of 14 residues. CDR3 in amino acids: CATSSLQRRPQAFF. CDR3 coding DNA: TGTGCCACCAGCAGCTTACAGCGGCGCCCCCAAGCTTTCTTT.

The chain recombines TRBV19 with TRBJ2-1; the D gene is possibly TRBD2 (7 bases). The V end was cut by 4 bases, the J end by 4 bases, with 14 bases between. The germline CDR1 and CDR2 sequences are LNHDA and SQIVND (reference sequence). This CDR3 comprises 15 residues. DNA for the CDR3: TGTGCCAGTAGTAGGGCGGGGGCCCAATACAATGAGCAGTTCTTC. The encoded protein is CASSRAGAQYNEQFF.

This clone was found a few times. This chain connects TRBV7-3 to TRBJ2-7; D might be TRBD2 (5 bases). The V end was cut by 3 bases, the J end by 0 bases, with 6 bases between. The CDR3 consists of 13 residues. Germline V gene data show CDR1 as SGHTA and CDR2 as FQGTGA. This CDR3 is CASSFSGSYEQYF. The DNA for the CDR3 is TGTGCCAGCAGCTTCAGCGGCTCCTACGAGCAGTACTTC.

The chain employs TRBV6-1 and TRBJ2-5; 8 nucleotides align to TRBD1. This CDR3 contains 14 residues. Germline lookup yields CDR1 MNHNS and CDR2 SASEGT. The V segment lost 8 bases and the J segment 5 bases; nucleotides outside the gene matches: 10. The CDR3 spells CASRRTGSRETQYF. CDR3 DNA sequence: TGTGCCAGCCGCAGGACAGGGAGCAGGGAGACCCAGTACTTC.

CDR3 sequence reads: CASSFFQDSSSNQPQHF. In DNA, the CDR3 is TGTGCCAGCAGCTTTTTCCAGGATAGTAGTAGCAATCAGCCCCAGCATTTT. The V and J genes are TRBV5-8 and TRBJ1-5; D not certain. The CDR3 covers 17 residues. Germline V CDR1 and CDR2: SGHTS, YDEGEE. Trimming removed 2 bases from V and 0 bases from J, with 15 bases in between.

The V and J genes are TRBV27 and TRBJ2-7; D ambiguous. In germline, CDR1 is MNHEY, CDR2 SMNVEV (reference sequence). There are 13 residues in the CDR3. Trimming stripped 6 bases from V and 1 base from J, with 10 bases between. The CDR3 coding sequence is TGTGCCAGCAGCCCCACAAGATCCTACGAGCAGTACTTC. Its protein product is CASSPTRSYEQYF.

The chain couples TRBV30 to TRBJ2-5; TRBD2 agrees at 13 bases. V shed 5 bases and J 3 bases; nucleotides not matched to a gene: 9. From germline, CDR1 is GTSNPN and CDR2 SVGIG (reference sequence). The CDR3 runs 16 residues. The chain's CDR3 is CAWRPPGLAGEETQYF. The CDR3 bases are TGTGCCTGGCGCCCCCCCGGACTAGCGGGAGAAGAGACCCAGTACTTC.

The V and J genes are TRBV12-5 and TRBJ2-1; weak D call: TRBD1 (5 bases). The CDR3 totals 11 residues. V was shortened by 5 bases and J by 12 bases, with 11 bases between the two germline ends. Germline V gene lookup returns CDR1 LGHNT and CDR2 FRNRAP. CDR3: CASGPDSWQFF. The CDR3 DNA reads as TGTGCTAGTGGTCCTGACAGTTGGCAGTTCTTC.

The rearrangement links TRBV5-1 to TRBJ2-7; TRBD2 aligns across 8 bases. CDR3 size: 16 residues. Per germline, CDR1 SGHRS and CDR2 YFSETQ. The J segment lost 0 bases and the V segment lost 4 bases, leaving 9 bases of the junction unmatched. CDR3 loop: CASSLTLAGFSYEQYF. CDR3 DNA: TGCGCCAGCAGCCTGACGTTAGCGGGATTCTCCTACGAGCAGTACTTC.

The rearrangement joins TRBV7-9 to TRBJ2-1; 7 bases are a match to TRBD1. The germline V gene has CDR1 SEHNR and CDR2 FQNEAQ (reference sequence). This CDR3 comprises 16 residues. Trimming cost V 5 bases and J 2 bases; bases outside gene matches: 9. This CDR3 reads CASSPYPGTAYNEQFF. CDR3 sequence (DNA): TGTGCCAGCAGCCCCTACCCTGGGACAGCCTACAATGAGCAGTTCTTC.

V gene TRBV5-8 combines with J gene TRBJ1-5; D is ambiguous. Trimming cost V 1 base and J 1 base, with 9 bases left between them. The germline CDR1 and CDR2 sequences are SGHTS and YDEGEE. The CDR3 sequence is 15 residues long. The CDR3 sequence: CASSLYGMSNQPQHF. CDR3 sequence (DNA): TGTGCCAGCAGCTTGTACGGGATGAGCAATCAGCCCCAGCATTTT.

The CDR3 DNA is TGTGCCAGCAGCATTGAGAAAGATACGCAGTATTTT. Protein: CASSIEKDTQYF. The chain employs TRBV7-2 and TRBJ2-3; D is undetermined. Looked up from germline, CDR1 is SGHTA and CDR2 is FQGNSA. Trimming removed 5 bases at V and 5 bases at J, with 8 bases between. The CDR3 runs to 12 residues. Supplemented by reference TRBV7-2 and TRBJ2-3, the full variable domain reads GAGVSQSPSNKVTEKGKDVELRCDPISGHTALYWYRQSLGQGLEFLIYFQGNSAPDKSGLPSDRFSAERTGGSVSTLTIQRTQQEDSAVYLCASSIEKDTQYFGPGTRLTVL.

The chain is built from TRBV5-6 and TRBJ1-2; 9 nucleotides agree with TRBD1. The V gene end was trimmed by 0 bases and the J gene end by 7 bases; junction bases not matched to a gene: 4. Germline lookup yields CDR1 SGHDT and CDR2 YYEEEE. This CDR3 comprises 14 residues. CDR3 DNA sequence: TGTGCCAGCAGCTTGGTACAGGGGGCAGGTGGCTACACCTTC. Protein: CASSLVQGAGGYTF.

V usage is TRBV14 and J usage is TRBJ2-1, with D possibly TRBD2 on 5 matching bases. From germline, CDR1 is SGHDN and CDR2 FVKESK. This CDR3 contains 13 residues. Trimming took off 8 bases at V and 5 bases at J, with 13 bases between the two ends. CDR3 nucleotides: TGTGCCAGCCGGACGGGGTGGGACAATGAGCAGTTCTTC. Its protein is CASRTGWDNEQFF.

This sequence joins TRBV11-1 and TRBJ1-1; no clear D gene. Trimming removed 0 bases from V and 1 base from J, with 9 bases in between. This CDR3 is built from 15 residues. The germline V gene has CDR1 SGHAT and CDR2 FQDESV (reference sequence). CDR3 DNA sequence: TGTGCCAGCAGCTTAGCGGGCCAAACGAACACTGAAGCTTTCTTT. Protein product: CASSLAGQTNTEAFF.